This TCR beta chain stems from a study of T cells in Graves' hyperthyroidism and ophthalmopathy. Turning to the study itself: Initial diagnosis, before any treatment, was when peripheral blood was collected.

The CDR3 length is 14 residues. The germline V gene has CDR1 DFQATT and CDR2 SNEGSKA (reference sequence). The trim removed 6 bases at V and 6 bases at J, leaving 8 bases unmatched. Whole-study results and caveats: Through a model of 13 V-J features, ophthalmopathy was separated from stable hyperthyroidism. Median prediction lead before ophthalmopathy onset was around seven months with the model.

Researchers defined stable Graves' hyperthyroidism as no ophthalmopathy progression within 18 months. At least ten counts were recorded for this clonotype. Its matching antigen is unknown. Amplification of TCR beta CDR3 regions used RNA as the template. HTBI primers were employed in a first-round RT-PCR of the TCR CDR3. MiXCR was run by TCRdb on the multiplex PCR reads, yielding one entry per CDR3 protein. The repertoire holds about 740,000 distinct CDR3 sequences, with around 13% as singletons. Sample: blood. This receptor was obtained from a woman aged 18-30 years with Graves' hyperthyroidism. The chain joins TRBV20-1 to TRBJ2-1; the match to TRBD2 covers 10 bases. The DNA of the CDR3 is TGCAGTGCCATCCTAGCGGGAGTAAGCAATGAGCAGTTCTTC. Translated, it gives CSAILAGVSNEQFF.